This T cell receptor beta chain appears in the sequencing data of a study of CD4 and CD8 cells across lung adenocarcinoma regions. Germline assignment: CDR1 SQVTM and CDR2 ANQGSEA. Ends included, the CDR3 has 8 residues. Donors had localized lung adenocarcinoma, a non-small cell lung cancer. As to this clonotype: The CDR3 carries no conserved terminal phenylalanine or tryptophan, so it likely arises from a read error. The DNA is omitted, as the CDR3 cannot be located on it reliably, and the CDR3 follows TCRdb's listing.

TCRdb processed the PCR reads anew with MiXCR; each CDR3 protein has one entry. Of some 9,600 distinct CDR3 sequences listed, around 43% are singletons. Sequencing input: CD4+ T cells from the margin of a lung tumor. The TCR was taken from a female donor with lung adenocarcinoma. The CD4 and CD8 labels of this study may be unreliable. The rearrangement joins TRBV29-1 to TRBJ2-5; TRBD1 reflects the table's D call only, with no check against the DNA. CDR3 loop: CSVVCPST.